This entry lists 19 T cell receptor beta chains sequenced from one sample in a study of T-cell memory formation after mild COVID-19. MiXCR, run by TCRdb on the 5' RACE reads, gives a single entry per CDR3 protein. Of 110,000 or so distinct CDR3 sequences listed, over 20% are singletons. Sequencing used PBMCs or a T cell subset sorted from them (not recorded which). The receptors were gathered from a man aged 18 to 29 who had mild COVID-19 (a few samples of this study predate the infection). Cell type and time point are not known.

J is TRBJ2-7 and V is TRBV20-1; D ambiguous. In germline, CDR1 is DFQATT, CDR2 SNEGSKA (reference sequence). Deletions cut 0 bases from V and 6 bases from J, with 3 bases between. CDR3 length: 10 residues. The CDR3 DNA is TGCAGTGCTAGAGATGGCGAGCAGTACTTC. The encoded protein is CSARDGEQYF.

J is TRBJ2-1 and V is TRBV16, with D unclear. The CDR3 totals 12 residues. The V and J ends lost 4 bases and 6 bases respectively, with 7 bases between them. Looked up from germline, CDR1 is KGHSY and CDR2 is FQNENV. DNA for the CDR3: TGTGCCAGCAGCCCAACGAGCAATGAGCAGTTCTTC. The encoded protein is CASSPTSNEQFF.

Only a few counts were recorded for this clonotype. CDR3 sequence: CASSPTPDRGHRRNIQYF. DNA of the CDR3: TGTGCCAGCAGCCCTACCCCCGACAGGGGGCATCGCAGAAACATTCAGTACTTC. J is TRBJ2-4 and V is TRBV11-2, with 10 positions matching TRBD1. The V segment lost 5 bases and the J segment 6 bases; nucleotides outside the gene matches: 16. CDR1 and CDR2 (germline): SGHAT, FQNNGV. This CDR3 is built from 18 residues.

The V gene is TRBV6-4, the J gene TRBJ2-3, with 14 positions matching TRBD2. The CDR3 runs to 16 residues. Germline V CDR1 and CDR2: MRHNA, SNTAGT. J lost 4 bases, V lost 3 bases, and 3 bases had no gene match. The CDR3 loop is CASSESGLAGADTQYF. CDR3 nucleotide sequence: TGTGCCAGCAGTGAGTCGGGACTAGCGGGGGCAGATACGCAGTATTTT.

The chain couples TRBV11-1 to TRBJ2-7, with D maybe TRBD2 (6 bases). V was shortened by 5 bases and J by 3 bases, with 11 bases between the two germline ends. Germline CDR1 reads SGHAT; CDR2 reads FQDESV (reference sequence). The CDR3 has 13 amino acids. The CDR3 here is CASSQKEGYEQYF. As DNA, the CDR3 is TGTGCCAGCAGCCAGAAGGAGGGCTACGAGCAGTACTTC. Combining the CDR3 with reference TRBV11-1 and TRBJ2-7 gives the whole variable domain EAEVAQSPRYKITEKSQAVAFWCDPISGHATLYWYRQILGQGPELLVQFQDESVVDDSQLPKDRFSAERLKGVDSTLKIQPAELGDSAMYLCASSQKEGYEQYFGPGTRLTVT.

This sequence joins TRBV3-1 and TRBJ1-2; 12 positions agree with TRBD1. Germline trimming cut 5 bases from V and 7 bases from J; bases unmatched to any gene: 5. CDR1 and CDR2 from the germline V gene are LGHDT and YNNKEL (reference sequence). The CDR3 has 14 residues. DNA of the CDR3: TGTGCCAGCAGCTCCGGGACAGGGGGCACTGGCTACACCTTC. Translating gives CASSSGTGGTGYTF.

This clonotype was seen a few times. The chain carries TRBV20-1 and TRBJ2-2, with D unresolved. The V and J ends lost 4 bases and 0 bases respectively, with 12 bases between them. The CDR3 is made up of 15 amino acids. Germline V gives CDR1 DFQATT, CDR2 SNEGSKA (reference sequence). The CDR3 spells CSATNSAANTGELFF. For the CDR3, the DNA is TGCAGTGCTACAAACAGCGCAGCGAACACCGGGGAGCTGTTTTTT.

This clonotype was detected only a few times. V is TRBV5-6 and J is TRBJ2-7; D remains unclear. Trimming shortened V by 0 bases and J by 6 bases, and 10 bases separated the two germline ends. From germline, CDR1 is SGHDT and CDR2 YYEEEE. The CDR3 loop spans 13 amino acids. CDR3 bases: TGTGCCAGCAGCTTGGTTGGTCTTTCCGAGCAGTACGTC. Residues: CASSLVGLSEQYV.

This clonotype occurred a few times. The gene calls are TRBV9 and TRBJ2-3, with D possibly being TRBD1 or TRBD2 (5 bases each). Trimming pared 4 bases from V and 6 bases from J, leaving 21 bases between. CDR1 SGDLS and CDR2 YYNGEE come from the germline V gene. There are 16 residues in the CDR3. CDR3 sequence (DNA): TGTGCCAGCAGCCCACATCCGGGACCCCCAGGGGATACGCAGTATTTT. Residues: CASSPHPGPPGDTQYF.

This clonotype showed up just a few times. The chain carries TRBV12-3 or TRBV12-4 and TRBJ1-4; no reliable D call. The V end lost 6 bases, the J end lost 10 bases, and 15 bases lay between the germline ends. CDR3 length: 13 amino acids. CDR3: CASRTSEIPKLFF. The CDR3 DNA sequence: TGTGCCAGCAGAACCTCGGAGATCCCAAAACTGTTTTTT.

V is TRBV25-1 and J is TRBJ1-1; possibly TRBD1 for D (6 bases). The length of the CDR3 is 14 residues. V lost 8 bases and J 5 bases, leaving 18 bases between the germline ends. Germline V gene sequence: CDR1 MGHDK, CDR2 SYGVNS. CDR3 sequence reads: CASAKGGGGTEAFF. For the CDR3, the DNA is TGTGCCAGCGCTAAAGGGGGTGGAGGAACTGAAGCTTTCTTT. Based on the CDR3 plus reference TRBV25-1 and TRBJ1-1, the full variable domain is EADIYQTPRYLVIGTGKKITLECSQTMGHDKMYWYQQDPGMELHLIHYSYGVNSTEKGDLSSESTVSRIRTEHFPLTLESARPSHTSQYLCASAKGGGGTEAFFGQGTRLTVV.

This chain connects TRBV5-1 to TRBJ2-1, with D maybe TRBD2 (5 bases). The CDR3 spans 14 residues. V lost 3 bases and J lost 3, with 10 bases in between. CDR1 is SGHRS and CDR2 is YFSETQ in the germline V gene. The CDR3 sequence is CASSSSLFYNEQFF. The CDR3 DNA reads TGCGCCAGCAGCTCTAGCCTTTTCTACAATGAGCAGTTCTTC.

V and J are TRBV24-1 and TRBJ2-1; 10 bases match TRBD2. Germline V CDR1 and CDR2: KGHDR, SFDVKD. V lost 5 bases, J lost 4 bases, and 7 bases stayed unmatched. The CDR3 has 16 amino acids. Here the CDR3 DNA reads TGTGCCACCAGTGCCTTCGGACTAGCGGTATACAATGAGCAGTTCTTC. Translating it yields CATSAFGLAVYNEQFF.

The V and J genes are TRBV7-9 and TRBJ2-3, with a possible D match to TRBD2 (6 bases). In germline, CDR1 is SEHNR, CDR2 FQNEAQ (reference sequence). The CDR3 loop spans 15 amino acids. V lost 1 base, J lost 5 bases, and 13 bases lay in between. CDR3 sequence (DNA): TGTGCCAGCAGCTTAGATCCGGGGGAAGGAGATACGCAGTATTTT. It is translated as CASSLDPGEGDTQYF. The full variable domain, in which reference TRBV7-9 and TRBJ2-3 provide the parts outside the CDR3, is DTGVSQNPRHKITKRGQNVTFRCDPISEHNRLYWYRQTLGQGPEFLTYFQNEAQLEKSRLLSDRFSAERPKGSFSTLEIQRTEQGDSAMYLCASSLDPGEGDTQYFGPGTRLTVL.

V is TRBV29-1 and J is TRBJ1-1; D is ambiguous. The CDR3 spans 13 residues. Germline CDR1 is SQVTM and CDR2 is ANQGSEA. V dropped 6 bases and J dropped 0 bases, with 11 bases sitting between them. The CDR3 protein is CSVRTLMNTEAFF. Here the CDR3 DNA reads TGCAGCGTCCGGACCCTGATGAACACTGAAGCTTTCTTT. Full variable domain (remainder filled in from reference TRBV29-1 and TRBJ1-1): SAVISQKPSRDICQRGTSLTIQCQVDSQVTMMFWYRQQPGQSLTLIATANQGSEATYESGFVIDKFPISRPNLTFSTLTVSNMSPEDSSIYLCSVRTLMNTEAFFGQGTRLTVV.

V and J are TRBV27 and TRBJ2-4; possible D gene TRBD1, 6 bases. The V end was cut by 5 bases, the J end by 3 bases, with 17 bases between. This CDR3 has 16 amino acids. Germline assignment: CDR1 MNHEY and CDR2 SMNVEV (reference sequence). CDR3 in amino acids: CASSPTGFFDKNIQYF. The CDR3, as DNA: TGTGCCAGCAGTCCAACAGGGTTTTTCGACAAAAACATTCAGTACTTC.

This clonotype was picked up a small number of times. The V and J genes are TRBV4-3 and TRBJ2-3, with 7 bases identical to TRBD1. CDR3 length: 16 amino acids. V dropped 0 bases and J dropped 4; count of bases not matched to a gene: 7. Per germline, CDR1 LGHNA and CDR2 YSLEER. The chain's CDR3 is CASSQDSSRGSDTQYF. As DNA, the CDR3 is TGCGCCAGCAGCCAAGATTCTTCCAGGGGGTCAGATACGCAGTATTTT.

This clonotype was detected once. The J gene is TRBJ1-5, the V gene TRBV6-5; 7 nucleotides line up with TRBD1. The CDR3 has 14 amino acids. Germline CDR1 and CDR2: MNHEY and SVGAGI. The trim removed 5 bases at V and 3 bases at J, leaving 4 bases unmatched. CDR3 amino acids: CASSRDSYNQPQHF. In DNA, the CDR3 is TGTGCCAGCAGTCGGGACAGCTACAATCAGCCCCAGCATTTT.

The rearrangement joins TRBV4-3 to TRBJ2-7; unclear D gene. Germline CDR1 reads LGHNA; CDR2 reads YSLEER. V lost 6 bases and J 3 bases, leaving 21 bases between the germline ends. The CDR3 spans 16 residues. This CDR3 is CASRQSIGDTFYEQYF. As DNA, the CDR3 is TGCGCCAGCAGACAGTCAATCGGTGACACTTTCTACGAGCAGTACTTC.